The source of this TCR beta chain is a study of blood T cells in healthy people across ages. It was with a sample-barcoded 5' primer and a J-beta primer mix that a second PCR of roughly 7 to 11 cycles was run. One entry per CDR3 protein results from TCRdb running MiXCR on the 5' RACE reads. Counted here are around 940,000 distinct CDR3 sequences, roughly 51% occurring once; the ten biggest clones make up about 22%. Germline V gene lookup returns CDR1 SGDLS and CDR2 YYNGEE. V lost 4 bases, J lost 1 base, and 13 bases lay in between. The CDR3 is made up of 15 amino acids. The sample was blood. The V and J genes are TRBV9 and TRBJ2-3; a weak D match, TRBD2 (6 bases). This clonotype was obtained from an older woman in good health. The CDR3 DNA sequence: TGTGCCAGCAGCCCCCGGGGGAGCGGCACAGATACGCAGTATTTT. Translating it yields CASSPRGSGTDTQYF.